The 13 T cell receptor beta chains in this list originate from one sample, sequenced in a study of spatial heterogeneity in lung cancer. These receptors have no identified antigens. Noted time point: sample taken at primary tumor resection. TCRdb independently ran MiXCR on the 5' RACE reads; one entry per CDR3 protein. The top ten hold around 3.6% of the sample, which has fewer than 20,000 distinct CDR3 sequences, under 7.5% seen once. Study-wide findings and caveats: Tumoral mutation counts were tracked by counts of expanded intratumoral alpha and beta TCRs.

Specimen: lung tumor tissue, collected at surgery. The origin of the receptors is a female donor with early-stage non-small cell lung cancer.

By sample share, this clonotype is medium-sized. This chain joins TRBV18 and TRBJ1-5; the match to TRBD1 covers 9 bases. The CDR3 runs to 15 residues. V shed 6 bases, J shed 2 bases, and the junction held 5 bases outside the gene matches. Germline CDR1 reads KGHSH; CDR2 reads LQKENI. CDR3 loop: CASSPTGGGNQPQHF. The CDR3 coding sequence is TGTGCCAGCTCGCCCACAGGGGGCGGCAATCAGCCCCAGCATTTT.

This clonotype appeared many times. This chain uses TRBV6-1 with TRBJ1-5, with D possibly being TRBD1 (6 bases). CDR3 length: 15 amino acids. The germline CDR1 and CDR2 sequences are MNHNS and SASEGT. Trimming cost V 4 bases and J 5 bases, with 15 bases left between them. CDR3 protein: CASSGAGARDQPQHF. DNA of the CDR3: TGTGCCAGCAGTGGTGCGGGGGCGAGGGATCAGCCCCAGCATTTT.

At least ten counts were recorded for this clonotype. The V and J genes are TRBV20-1 and TRBJ2-5, with unresolved D. The CDR3 is 13 amino acids. Germline assignment: CDR1 DFQATT and CDR2 SNEGSKA (reference sequence). V was pared by 2 bases and J by 4 bases, with 11 bases between. CDR3 sequence: CSARLPQRETQYF. DNA for the CDR3: TGCAGTGCTAGATTGCCACAGAGAGAGACCCAGTACTTC.

This clonotype showed up many times. The rearrangement uses TRBV7-8 and TRBJ1-1; D not certain. Germline V gene lookup returns CDR1 SGHVS and CDR2 FQNEAQ. The CDR3 is made up of 13 amino acids. V was trimmed by 5 bases and J by 7 bases, leaving 14 bases between them. CDR3 protein: CASSPNFGYEAFF. The CDR3 DNA follows: TGTGCCAGCAGCCCCAACTTTGGGTATGAAGCTTTCTTT.

This clonotype was detected ten times or more. The V and J genes are TRBV10-1 and TRBJ2-7; tentative D call: TRBD2 (5 bases). Germline V gene data show CDR1 as WNHNN and CDR2 as SYGVQD (reference sequence). Trimming took 6 bases from V and 3 from J, leaving 18 bases between them. The CDR3 contains 15 residues. The CDR3 sequence is CASRTRGFLSYEQYF. The CDR3 DNA reads TGCGCCAGCAGAACGCGCGGGTTCCTTAGCTACGAGCAGTACTTC.

This clonotype was counted between two and nine times. The chain couples TRBV4-2 to TRBJ1-2, with no clear D. The V and J ends lost 5 bases and 4 bases respectively, with 26 bases between them. The germline CDR1 and CDR2 sequences are LGHNA and YNFKEQ. The CDR3 spans 18 residues. The CDR3 nucleotides read TGTGCCAGCAGCAATGATTACGGGTCTCGGGGAGATGGCTATGGCTACACCTTC. It codes for CASSNDYGSRGDGYGYTF.

This clonotype was seen repeatedly, ten times or more. The chain carries TRBV11-2 and TRBJ1-1; the D gene is possibly TRBD1 (5 bases). CDR3 length: 15 residues. Germline V gene sequence: CDR1 SGHAT, CDR2 FQNNGV. Trimming removed 3 bases at V and 6 bases at J, with 17 bases between. The CDR3 is CASSFFKPGRPEAFF. In DNA form, the CDR3 reads TGTGCCAGCAGCTTTTTTAAGCCAGGGAGGCCTGAAGCTTTCTTT.

This clonotype appeared many times. The chain carries TRBV5-5 and TRBJ2-2; D perhaps matches TRBD1 (6 bases). There are 16 residues in the CDR3. V was trimmed by 1 base and J by 9 bases, leaving 19 bases between them. Germline V gives CDR1 SGHKS, CDR2 YYEKEE (reference sequence). DNA of the CDR3: TGTGCCAGCAGCTTGAAACAGGGAGATTATATTAGGGAGCTGTTTTTT. Protein: CASSLKQGDYIRELFF.

This clonotype has ten or more counts. The chain's CDR3 is CASTLGNEQYF. CDR3 DNA: TGTGCCAGCACCCTGGGGAACGAGCAGTACTTC. This chain links TRBV5-5 with TRBJ2-7; D gene ambiguous. Trimming cost V 6 bases and J 5 bases, with 9 bases left between them. Germline V gene lookup returns CDR1 SGHKS and CDR2 YYEKEE (reference sequence). CDR3 length equals 11 residues.

This clonotype showed up many times. This chain connects TRBV29-1 to TRBJ2-7, with D unclear. CDR1 is SQVTM, CDR2 ANQGSEA, per germline. The CDR3 loop spans 13 amino acids. Trimming took off 3 bases at V and 0 bases at J, with 9 bases between the two ends. The CDR3 DNA follows: TGCAGCGTTGAGGTGGTAGGCTCCTACGAGCAGTACTTC. Translation gives CSVEVVGSYEQYF.

The table lists this clonotype with many counts. The CDR3 DNA reads TGTGCCAGCACCCGGGCAACGGGACTCCGATACAATGAGCAGTTCTTC. Its protein product is CASTRATGLRYNEQFF. V is TRBV28 and J is TRBJ2-1; D perhaps matches TRBD2 (6 bases). The CDR3 length is 16 residues. CDR1 and CDR2 (germline): MDHEN, SYDVKM. V was pared by 7 bases and J by 4 bases, with 20 bases between. Together with reference TRBV28 and TRBJ2-1, the CDR3 gives the full variable domain: DVKVTQSSRYLVKRTGEKVFLECVQDMDHENMFWYRQDPGLGLRLIYFSYDVKMKEKGDIPEGYSVSREKKERFSLILESASTNQTSMYLCASTRATGLRYNEQFFGPGTRLTVL.

This clonotype was counted ten times or more. The gene calls are TRBV6-2 or TRBV6-3 and TRBJ2-1; 9 positions agree with TRBD2. Germline V CDR1 and CDR2: MNHEY, SVGEGT. This CDR3 has 14 amino acids. Trimming took 6 bases from V and 5 from J; bases not matched to a gene: 5. The CDR3 is CASRRLAVNNEQFF. Here the CDR3 DNA reads TGTGCCAGCAGACGACTAGCGGTGAACAATGAGCAGTTCTTC.

This clonotype was observed at least ten times. The chain has TRBV6-5 and TRBJ1-3; possibly TRBD1 for D (6 bases). This CDR3 has 16 residues. Germline CDR1 and CDR2: MNHEY and SVGAGI. V lost 7 bases and J lost 0, with 16 bases in between. As DNA, the CDR3 is TGTGCCAGCACCAGGGGCAGGCCGAGCTCTGGAAACACCATATATTTT. It encodes CASTRGRPSSGNTIYF.